These T cell receptor beta chains were read from a single sample in a study of T-cell reconstitution after alpha-beta-depleted transplantation in children. TCRdb re-derived calls from the PCR reads in MiXCR, one entry per CDR3 protein. The table includes tens of thousands of distinct CDR3 sequences, around half detected once. The source material was peripheral blood, sampled before TCRalphabeta/CD19-depleted stem cell transplant. The receptors were sampled from a boy younger than two with SCID, due to receive a stem cell transplant. Both conserved end residues are part of each CDR3. D genes are given only for firm matches. Clone sizes are given selectively: once, few, many, or a class where the clone is expanded.

D	size	V	J	length	CDR3	DNA
TRBD2	few	TRBV7-2	TRBJ2-1	17	CASSLVVSPDGRNEQFF	TGTGCCAGCAGCTTAGTCGTCTCCCCGGACGGGAGGAATGAGCAGTTCTTC
TRBD2	NA	TRBV20-1	TRBJ2-7	15	CSARDRRLAGGEQYF	TGCAGTGCTAGAGATCGGCGGCTAGCGGGTGGCGAGCAGTACTTC
TRBD2	NA	TRBV7-2	TRBJ2-7	15	CASSFERGISYEQYF	TGTGCCAGCAGCTTCGAGCGGGGGATCTCCTACGAGCAGTACTTC
NA	NA	TRBV20-1	TRBJ2-5	19	CSAINGSQGGWEYQETQYF	TGCAGTGCTATAAACGGCAGCCAGGGCGGTTGGGAGTACCAAGAGACCCAGTACTTC
TRBD1	NA	TRBV6-2/TRBV6-3	TRBJ1-1	14	CASSPPGGITEAFF	TGTGCCAGCAGCCCCCCAGGGGGTATCACTGAAGCTTTCTTT
NA	few	TRBV7-6	TRBJ2-1	14	CASSLLEGVNEQFF	TGTGCCAGCAGCTTATTGGAGGGGGTCAATGAGCAGTTCTTC
NA	NA	TRBV5-1	TRBJ2-3	14	CASSTGLVTDTQYF	TGCGCCAGCAGCACAGGGTTGGTTACAGATACGCAGTATTTT
TRBD2	NA	TRBV3-1	TRBJ2-1	15	CASSQGAGGANEQFF	TGTGCCAGCAGCCAAGGAGCGGGGGGGGCTAATGAGCAGTTCTTC
TRBD1	few	TRBV18	TRBJ2-7	15	CASSQGQTFDYEQYF	TGTGCCAGCTCCCAGGGACAGACCTTTGACTACGAGCAGTACTTC
NA	NA	TRBV12-3/TRBV12-4	TRBJ2-1	11	CASSFGIEQFF	TGTGCCAGCAGTTTCGGAATAGAGCAGTTCTTC